This record covers a single TCR beta chain. Its specific antigen is unknown. No much larger clone exists at a distance of one base, and base qualities are not known. These data originate in a study of shared clonotypes between healthy human individuals (dated by TCRdb to the early 2020s). Looking at the study overall: A few men and two women, aged 18 to 49 years, made up the cohort. For each donor, three plates each were used for CD4 naive and CD4 memory, two plates were used for CD8 naive, and one plate was used for CD8 memory. To estimate repertoire size and how much clonotype sharing occurs between individuals, the study deeply sequenced the blood TCR repertoires of about five healthy adults. Different laboratories and diverse techniques were used to prepare libraries and sequence TCR repertoires, to increase sequencing depth and limit assay-specific biases. Leukapheresis yielded between about 0.94 and 10 billion PBMCs per donor.

Healthy HIV-negative adults with no recently reported acute infections or vaccinations were included as donors. Only Caucasian adults living in Nashville, Tennessee, USA were represented among the donors. CD4+ T cells were enriched by magnetic negative selection, after which naive cells were positively selected on CD45RA and the negative fraction was taken as the memory subset. After blood collection by leukapheresis, PBMCs were isolated using Ficoll-Histopaque density gradient centrifugation and then cryopreserved in the vapor phase of liquid nitrogen. Analytical flow cytometry was used to check the purity and quantity of every magnetically sorted T cell population. From each sorted fraction, genomic DNA was isolated and quantified by UV absorbance on a Nanodrop 2000c. Using the deep immunoSEQ assay, multiplex PCR amplified TCR CDR3 regions from genomic DNA. For each cell subset, the extracted genomic DNA was distributed evenly across all wells of several immunoSEQ 96-well plates, and each plate served as one replicate. Each replicate PCR for sorted subsets received around 200 ng genomic DNA, equal to some 32,000 T cell genomes. Purified libraries were measured with a Qubit 3.0 fluorometer, size-checked on a Bioanalyzer 2100, and measured again with the KAPA Library Quantification kit. A separate single-read 150-cycle Illumina NextSeq 550 flow cell was used to sequence each immunoSEQ 96-well plate. As for the authors' bioinformatics: Because the immunoSEQ output included only junctional sequences and no quality scores, the filtering could not be the same as the filtering used for full-length reads. Sequences were annotated with PyIR, a Python wrapper for IgBLAST v1.9, using IMGT germline references to assign V/J genes and CDR3. Reads with weak V/J assignments (E-value above 1e-6), missing CDR3, stop codons, out-of-frame junctions, or ambiguous translated residues were removed. V3J clonotypes were defined as sequences sharing an identical inferred V gene, J gene, and CDR3 amino acid sequence. Percentage overlap between repertoires was calculated by dividing the number of shared unique clonotypes by the size of the smaller repertoire. Richness of each repertoire was evaluated using RTK rarefaction, the Chao1 estimator, and Recon v2.1 estimates of unobserved clonotypes. Generation probabilities were computed with OLGA for all TCRbeta clonotypes obtained by the gDNA method from four donors. TCRdb re-hosts the immuneACCESS table, in-frame sequences only. Its copies lack some clones; in the studies checked, an unresolved V gene accounts for under half of them, and the cause for the rest is not known. The V and J calls and the clone size are those of that table, but D and trimming were determined from the DNA. The sample contains more than 1.2 million clones, approximately 98.5% of them found a single time. 0.36% of the sample belongs to the ten largest clones.

Measured from the cysteine to the phenylalanine, the CDR3 is 15 residues long. Here the CDR3 DNA is all that survives: 45 bases in frame from base 1. Per the germline V gene, MDHEN is the CDR1 and SYDVKM is the CDR2. V has 3 bases trimmed and J has 9 bases trimmed; junction bases matching no gene number 10. Overall study results and their limits: Because the study included only a small number of donors, the genetic and exposure-history diversity represented was limited. Naive subsets generally had larger estimated clonotype richness than memory subsets did. Compared with non-shared clonotypes, the clonotypes found in all four sorted-subset donors had higher generation probabilities. Pairwise subsampling led to the expectation that sequencing depth would affect the degree of clonotype sharing among donors. Sharing across four donors was observed for around 5% of naive CD4, over 3% of naive CD8, 2% to 2.5% of memory CD4, and around 0.4% of memory CD8 clonotypes. Even with the large sequencing depth, rarefaction of the sorted-subset datasets indicated that sequencing was incomplete. Sampling was limited to blood, and TCR repertoires in tissue likely differ from TCR repertoires in blood.

The clonotype originates from a young man in good health. The sequence links TRBV28 to TRBJ1-5, with 8 junctional bases fitting TRBD1. Sequencing used naive CD4+ T cells sorted from blood. Reading the label with the study, this specimen's cell subset or site is: CD45RA+ positively selected. The nucleotide sequence reads as follows: TGTGCCAGCAGTTTCGACAGGGGCCTCTTTCGGCCCCAGCATTTT. This codes for CASSFDRGLFRPQHF.